This paragraph covers one T cell receptor beta chain sequence. The data belong to a study of cytomegalovirus exposure and HLA in healthy donors. This CDR3 is 14 amino acids long. 13 Jbeta primers and 60 Vbeta primers were used for the PCR. Clones were read by immunoSEQ multiplex PCR, and TCRdb kept only the in-frame ones, dropping some. The sample consists of roughly 150,000 clones, about 75% of them appearing once. Specimen: PBMCs. The chain combines TRBV21-1 with TRBJ1-1; TRBD1 is taken as the D call from the table, unchecked against the DNA. TRBV21-1 is annotated as a pseudogene. This sequence was found in a man between 60 and 75 years old in good health and CMV-seronegative. CDR3 sequence: CASSNELSTGAAFF. CDR3 nucleotide sequence: TGTGCCAGCAGCAACGAACTTTCGACAGGAGCAGCTTTCTTT.